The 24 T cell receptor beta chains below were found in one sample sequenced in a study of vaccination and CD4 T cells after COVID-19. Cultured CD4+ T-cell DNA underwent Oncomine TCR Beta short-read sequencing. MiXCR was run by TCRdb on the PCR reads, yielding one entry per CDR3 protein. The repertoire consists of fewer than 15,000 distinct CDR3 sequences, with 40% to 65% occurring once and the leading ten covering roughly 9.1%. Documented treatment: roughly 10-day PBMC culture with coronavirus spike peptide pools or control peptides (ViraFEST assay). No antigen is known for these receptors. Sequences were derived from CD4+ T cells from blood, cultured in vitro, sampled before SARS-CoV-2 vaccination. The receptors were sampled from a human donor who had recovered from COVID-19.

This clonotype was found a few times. CDR3 nucleotide sequence: TGTGCCAGCACGGTTGCCAAAAACATTCAGTACTTC. Translated, it gives CASTVAKNIQYF. V usage is TRBV2 and J usage is TRBJ2-4, with D unresolved. The CDR3 is 12 amino acids. Trimming took 7 bases from V and 1 from J, leaving 5 bases between them. CDR1 and CDR2 from the germline V gene are SNHLY and FYNNEI.

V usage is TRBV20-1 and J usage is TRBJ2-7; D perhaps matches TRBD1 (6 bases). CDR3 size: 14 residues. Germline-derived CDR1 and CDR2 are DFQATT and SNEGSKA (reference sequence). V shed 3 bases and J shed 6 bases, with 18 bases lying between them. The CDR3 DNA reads TGCAGTGCTAGTCCGGGCCCTCAGGGGAGCGAGCAGTACTTC. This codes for CSASPGPQGSEQYF.

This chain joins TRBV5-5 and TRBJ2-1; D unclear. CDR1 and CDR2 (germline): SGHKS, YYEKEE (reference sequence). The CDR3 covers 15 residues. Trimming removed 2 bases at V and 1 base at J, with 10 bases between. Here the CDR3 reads CASSFETDSYNEQFF. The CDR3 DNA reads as TGTGCCAGCAGCTTCGAAACGGATTCCTACAATGAGCAGTTCTTC.

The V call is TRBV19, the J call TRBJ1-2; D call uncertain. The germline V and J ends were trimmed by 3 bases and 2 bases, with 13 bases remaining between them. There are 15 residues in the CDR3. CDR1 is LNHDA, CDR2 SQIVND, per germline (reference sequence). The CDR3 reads CASSIPRRANYGYTF. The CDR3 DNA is TGTGCCAGTAGTATCCCAAGACGGGCCAACTATGGCTACACCTTC. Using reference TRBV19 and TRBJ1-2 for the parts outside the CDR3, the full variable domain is DGGITQSPKYLFRKEGQNVTLSCEQNLNHDAMYWYRQDPGQGLRLIYYSQIVNDFQKGDIAEGYSVSREKKESFPLTVTSAQKNPTAFYLCASSIPRRANYGYTFGSGTRLTVV.

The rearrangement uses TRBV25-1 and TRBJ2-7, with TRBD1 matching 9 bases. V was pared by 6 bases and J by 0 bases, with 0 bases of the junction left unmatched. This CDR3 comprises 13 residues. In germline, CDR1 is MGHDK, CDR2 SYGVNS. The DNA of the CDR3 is TGTGCCAGCAGGGGACAGGGCTCCTACGAGCAGTACTTC. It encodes CASRGQGSYEQYF.

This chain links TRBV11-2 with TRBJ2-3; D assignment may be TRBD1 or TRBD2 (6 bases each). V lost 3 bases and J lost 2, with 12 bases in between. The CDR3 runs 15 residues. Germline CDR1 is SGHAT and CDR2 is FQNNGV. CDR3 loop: CASSFRGTLTDTQYF. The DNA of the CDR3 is TGTGCCAGCAGCTTCCGGGGGACACTCACAGATACGCAGTATTTT.

The CDR3 nucleotides read TGTGCCAGCAGTTCGACCTTCCCCACCGAGCAGTTCTTC. This codes for CASSSTFPTEQFF. The genes are TRBV28 and TRBJ2-1; D not certain. CDR3 length: 13 residues. The germline V and J ends were trimmed by 4 bases and 10 bases, with 14 bases remaining between them. Germline CDR1 is MDHEN and CDR2 is SYDVKM.

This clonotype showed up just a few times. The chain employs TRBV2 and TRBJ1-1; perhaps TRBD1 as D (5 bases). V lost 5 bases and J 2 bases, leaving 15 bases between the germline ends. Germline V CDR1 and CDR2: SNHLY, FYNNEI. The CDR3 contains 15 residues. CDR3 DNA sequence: TGTGCCAGCAGTCCCTTGGCCGGGGGAAACACTGAAGCTTTCTTT. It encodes CASSPLAGGNTEAFF. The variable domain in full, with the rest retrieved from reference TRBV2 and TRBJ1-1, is EPEVTQTPSHQVTQMGQEVILRCVPISNHLYFYWYRQILGQKVEFLVSFYNNEISEKSEIFDDQFSVERPDGSNFTLKIRSTKLEDSAMYFCASSPLAGGNTEAFFGQGTRLTVV.

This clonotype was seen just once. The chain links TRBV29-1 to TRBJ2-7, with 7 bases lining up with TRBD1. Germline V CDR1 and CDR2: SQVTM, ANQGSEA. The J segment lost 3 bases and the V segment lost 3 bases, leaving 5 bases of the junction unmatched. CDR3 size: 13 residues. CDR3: CSVDGDSVYEQYF. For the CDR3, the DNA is TGCAGCGTTGATGGGGACAGTGTCTACGAGCAGTACTTC.

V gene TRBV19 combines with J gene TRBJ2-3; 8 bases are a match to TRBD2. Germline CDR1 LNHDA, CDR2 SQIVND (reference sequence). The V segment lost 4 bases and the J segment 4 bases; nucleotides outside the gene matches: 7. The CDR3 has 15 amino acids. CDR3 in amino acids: CASSKSGRGADTQYF. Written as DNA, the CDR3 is TGTGCCAGTAGTAAAAGCGGGAGAGGGGCAGATACGCAGTATTTT.

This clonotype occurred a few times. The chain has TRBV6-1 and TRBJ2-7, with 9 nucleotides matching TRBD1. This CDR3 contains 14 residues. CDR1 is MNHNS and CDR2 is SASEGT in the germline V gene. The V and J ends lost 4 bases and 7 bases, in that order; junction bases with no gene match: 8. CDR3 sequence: CASSATTGGEEQYF. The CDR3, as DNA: TGTGCCAGCAGTGCTACGACAGGGGGAGAGGAGCAGTACTTC.

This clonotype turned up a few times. CDR3: CSVEDFRDSNNEQFF. In DNA form, the CDR3 reads TGCAGCGTTGAAGATTTTCGGGATTCGAACAATGAGCAGTTCTTC. The genes are TRBV29-1 and TRBJ2-1, with D maybe TRBD2 (5 bases). This CDR3 has 15 residues. Germline loops: CDR1 SQVTM, CDR2 ANQGSEA. V lost 0 bases to trimming and J lost 5 bases, with 14 bases between them.

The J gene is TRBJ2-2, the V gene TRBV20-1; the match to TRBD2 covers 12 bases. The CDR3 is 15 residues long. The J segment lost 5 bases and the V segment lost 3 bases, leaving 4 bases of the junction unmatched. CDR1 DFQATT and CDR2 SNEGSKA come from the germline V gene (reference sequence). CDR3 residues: CSARELAGGTGELFF. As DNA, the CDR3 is TGCAGTGCTAGGGAACTAGCGGGAGGAACCGGGGAGCTGTTTTTT.

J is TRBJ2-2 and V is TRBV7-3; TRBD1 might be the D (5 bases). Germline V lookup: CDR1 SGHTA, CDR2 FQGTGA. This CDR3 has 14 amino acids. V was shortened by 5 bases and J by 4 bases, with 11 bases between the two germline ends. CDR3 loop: CASSRQGSTGELFF. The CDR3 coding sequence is TGTGCCAGCAGCAGGCAGGGAAGCACCGGGGAGCTGTTTTTT.

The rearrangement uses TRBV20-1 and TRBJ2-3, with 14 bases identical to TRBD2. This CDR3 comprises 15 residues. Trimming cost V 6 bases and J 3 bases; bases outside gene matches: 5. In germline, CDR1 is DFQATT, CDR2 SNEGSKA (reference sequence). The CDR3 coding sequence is TGCAGTGCAGGGACTAGCGGGAGTCTTACAGATACGCAGTATTTT. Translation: CSAGTSGSLTDTQYF.

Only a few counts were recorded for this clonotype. CDR3 bases: TGTGCCAGCAGCCAACAAGGGGAAATACGGCGAAAAACCCAGTACTTC. It codes for CASSQQGEIRRKTQYF. The chain uses TRBV21-1 and TRBJ2-5; the table's D call of TRBD1 was not tested on the DNA. TRBV21-1 is assigned pseudogene status. CDR3 length: 16 amino acids.

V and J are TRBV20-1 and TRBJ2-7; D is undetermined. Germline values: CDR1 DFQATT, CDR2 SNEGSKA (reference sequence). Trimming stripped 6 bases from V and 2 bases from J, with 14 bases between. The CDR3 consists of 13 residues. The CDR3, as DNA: TGCAGTGCCCGGCCGAACAGCGCCTACGAGCAGTACTTC. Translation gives CSARPNSAYEQYF.

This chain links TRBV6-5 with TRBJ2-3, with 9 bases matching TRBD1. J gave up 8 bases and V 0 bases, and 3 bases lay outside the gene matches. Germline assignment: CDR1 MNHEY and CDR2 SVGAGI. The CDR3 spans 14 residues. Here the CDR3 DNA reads TGTGCCAGCAGTTACTCGGACAGGGGTGTTACGCAGTATTTT. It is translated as CASSYSDRGVTQYF.

The CDR3 nucleotides read TGCAGTGCTAGAGCCCCATCCCTAGCGGGAAACTACGAGCAGTACTTC. Its translation: CSARAPSLAGNYEQYF. The chain links TRBV20-1 to TRBJ2-7; 9 bases match TRBD2. V trimming: 1 base; J trimming: 3 bases; junction bases outside the gene matches: 10. The CDR3 is 16 amino acids. The germline V gene has CDR1 DFQATT and CDR2 SNEGSKA (reference sequence).

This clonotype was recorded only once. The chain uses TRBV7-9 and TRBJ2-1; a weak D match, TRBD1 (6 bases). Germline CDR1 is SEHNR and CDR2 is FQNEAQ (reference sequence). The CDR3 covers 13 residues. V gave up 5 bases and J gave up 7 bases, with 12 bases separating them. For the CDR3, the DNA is TGTGCCAGCAGCGGACAGAGTGAAAATGAGCAGTTCTTC. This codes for CASSGQSENEQFF.

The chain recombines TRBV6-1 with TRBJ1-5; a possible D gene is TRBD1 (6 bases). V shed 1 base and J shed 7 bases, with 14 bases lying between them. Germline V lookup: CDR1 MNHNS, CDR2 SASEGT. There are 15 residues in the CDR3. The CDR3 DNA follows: TGTGCCAGCAGTGAAGTGTATTTGGGGGCCCAGCCCCAGCATTTT. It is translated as CASSEVYLGAQPQHF.

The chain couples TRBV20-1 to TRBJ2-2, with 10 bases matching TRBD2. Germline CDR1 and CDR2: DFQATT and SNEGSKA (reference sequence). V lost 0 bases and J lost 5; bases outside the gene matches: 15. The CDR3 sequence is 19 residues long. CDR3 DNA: TGCAGTGCTAGAGATATTACTAGCGGGAAAGGTGTATTAACCGGGGAGCTGTTTTTT. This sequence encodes CSARDITSGKGVLTGELFF.

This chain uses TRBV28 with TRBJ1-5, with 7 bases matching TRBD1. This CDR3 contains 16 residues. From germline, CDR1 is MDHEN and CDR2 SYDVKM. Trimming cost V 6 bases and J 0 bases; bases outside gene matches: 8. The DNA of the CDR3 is TGTGCCAGCAGGCCGGGACAGTTCTATAGCAATCAGCCCCAGCATTTT. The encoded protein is CASRPGQFYSNQPQHF.

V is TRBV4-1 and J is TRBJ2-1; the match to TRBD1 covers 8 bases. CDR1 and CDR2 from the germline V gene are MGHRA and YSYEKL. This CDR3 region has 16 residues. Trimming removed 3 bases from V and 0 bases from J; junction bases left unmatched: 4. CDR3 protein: CASSQNTGGSYNEQFF. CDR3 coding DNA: TGCGCCAGCAGCCAGAATACAGGGGGCTCCTACAATGAGCAGTTCTTC.